This TCR beta chain stems from a study of T cell changes during pregnancy in multiple sclerosis. About this clone itself: Other nucleotide sequences in the sample specify the same CDR3.

Some clones are missing from TCRdb's copy, which holds only in-frame ones; the method was immunoSEQ multiplex PCR. The sample comprises roughly 90,000 clones, 90% to 95% of which are singletons, and 3.5% to 4.5% rests with the top ten. Germline CDR1 and CDR2: SQVTM and ANQGSEA. The CDR3 totals 11 residues. Trimming cost V 3 bases and J 6 bases; bases outside gene matches: 2. This TCR was recovered from a female donor with multiple sclerosis, enrolled in a pregnancy study. J is TRBJ2-7 and V is TRBV29-1; TRBD2 agrees at 7 bases. Here the sequenced sample was peripheral blood, taken in the first trimester of pregnancy. The CDR3 loop reads CSVEGGSEQYF. The CDR3, as DNA: TGCAGCGTTGAGGGGGGGTCCGAGCAGTACTTC.